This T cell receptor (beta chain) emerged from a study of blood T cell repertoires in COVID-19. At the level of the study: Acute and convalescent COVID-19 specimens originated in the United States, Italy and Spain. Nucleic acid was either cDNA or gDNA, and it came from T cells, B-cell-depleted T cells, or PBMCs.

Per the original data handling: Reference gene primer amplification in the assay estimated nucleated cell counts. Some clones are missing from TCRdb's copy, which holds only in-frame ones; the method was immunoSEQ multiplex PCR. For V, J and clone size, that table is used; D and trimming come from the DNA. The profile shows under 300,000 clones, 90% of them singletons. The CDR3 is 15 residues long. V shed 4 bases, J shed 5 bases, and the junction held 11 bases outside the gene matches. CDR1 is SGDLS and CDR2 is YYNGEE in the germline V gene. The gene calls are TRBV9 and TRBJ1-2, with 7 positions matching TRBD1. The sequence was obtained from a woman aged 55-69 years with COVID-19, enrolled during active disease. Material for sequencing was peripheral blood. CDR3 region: CASSLNEGTAYGYTF. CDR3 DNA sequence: TGTGCCAGCAGCCTAAATGAGGGGACAGCATATGGCTACACCTTC.